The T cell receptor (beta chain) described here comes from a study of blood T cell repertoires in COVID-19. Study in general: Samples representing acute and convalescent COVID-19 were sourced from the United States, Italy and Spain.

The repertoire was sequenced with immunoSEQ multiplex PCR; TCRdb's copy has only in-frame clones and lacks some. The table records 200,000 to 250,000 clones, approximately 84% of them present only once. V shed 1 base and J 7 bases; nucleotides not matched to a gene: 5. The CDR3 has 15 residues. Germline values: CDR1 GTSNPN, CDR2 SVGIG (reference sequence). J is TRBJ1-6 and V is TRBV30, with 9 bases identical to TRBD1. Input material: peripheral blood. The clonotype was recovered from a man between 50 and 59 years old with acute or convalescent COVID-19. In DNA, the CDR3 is TGTGCCTGGAGTGCCCGGACAGGGGTAAATTCACCCCTCCACTTT. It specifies CAWSARTGVNSPLHF.